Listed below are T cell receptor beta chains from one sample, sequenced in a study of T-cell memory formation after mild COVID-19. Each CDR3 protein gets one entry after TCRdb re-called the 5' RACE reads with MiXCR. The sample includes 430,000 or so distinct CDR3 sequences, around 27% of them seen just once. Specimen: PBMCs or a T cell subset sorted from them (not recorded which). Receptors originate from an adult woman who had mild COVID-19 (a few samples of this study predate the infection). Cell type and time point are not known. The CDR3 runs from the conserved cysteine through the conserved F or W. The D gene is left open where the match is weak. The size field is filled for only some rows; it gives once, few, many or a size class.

CDR3: CASSLMPGGSYNEQFF
DNA: TGTGCCAGCAGCTTGATGCCGGGGGGCTCCTACAATGAGCAGTTCTTC
D: TRBD2
size: few
J: TRBJ2-1
V: TRBV5-6

CDR3: CASSLDRTGNTIYF
DNA: TGCGCCAGCAGCTTGGACAGGACTGGAAACACCATATATTTT
D: -
size: few
J: TRBJ1-3
V: TRBV5-1

CDR3: CASSPGTLNTDTQYF
DNA: TGTGCCAGCAGCCCCGGGACACTAAATACAGATACGCAGTATTTT
D: -
size: -
J: TRBJ2-3
V: TRBV9

CDR3: CSVYLMDTQYF
DNA: TGCAGCGTTTACCTAATGGATACGCAGTATTTT
D: -
size: -
J: TRBJ2-3
V: TRBV29-1

CDR3: CASSLARTALGKTQYF
DNA: TGTGCCAGCAGCTTGGCAAGGACAGCGCTTGGAAAGACCCAGTACTTC
D: -
size: few
J: TRBJ2-5
V: TRBV5-6

CDR3: CASSLVWAGANEQFF
DNA: TGTGCCAGCAGCTTAGTGTGGGCAGGGGCAAATGAGCAGTTCTTC
D: -
size: many
J: TRBJ2-1
V: TRBV7-7

CDR3: CASSVGGTGTYEQYF
DNA: TGTGCCAGCAGCGTAGGAGGGACAGGGACCTACGAGCAGTACTTC
D: TRBD1
size: few
J: TRBJ2-7
V: TRBV9

CDR3: CASSPRPRGGPEQYF
DNA: TGTGCCAGCAGCCCCCGTCCCCGGGGGGGCCCCGAGCAGTACTTC
D: TRBD2
size: -
J: TRBJ2-7
V: TRBV9

CDR3: CASSQLVNSPLHF
DNA: TGCGCCAGCAGTCAGTTGGTGAATTCACCCCTCCACTTT
D: -
size: few
J: TRBJ1-6
V: TRBV4-1

CDR3: CASSYRGGEVIDVTDTQYF
DNA: TGCGCCAGCAGCTACCGCGGGGGAGAGGTGATCGATGTGACAGATACGCAGTATTTT
D: TRBD2
size: once
J: TRBJ2-3
V: TRBV5-1

CDR3: CATKTGQDFDEQYF
DNA: TGCGCCACTAAAACGGGACAGGACTTCGACGAGCAGTACTTC
D: TRBD1
size: few
J: TRBJ2-7
V: TRBV5-1

CDR3: CASSENGASGWDTQYF
DNA: TGTGCCAGCAGTGAAAATGGGGCTAGCGGGTGGGATACGCAGTATTTT
D: TRBD2
size: many
J: TRBJ2-3
V: TRBV6-1

CDR3: CASSEALSLSTDTQYF
DNA: TGTGCCAGCAGTGAAGCCTTATCGTTAAGCACAGATACGCAGTATTTT
D: -
size: -
J: TRBJ2-3
V: TRBV6-1

CDR3: CAMSLEVGGSYEQYF
DNA: TGTGCCATGAGCCTTGAAGTAGGGGGGAGCTACGAGCAGTACTTC
D: -
size: few
J: TRBJ2-7
V: TRBV10-3

CDR3: CSARGAGTKNIQYF
DNA: TGCAGTGCTAGAGGGGCAGGGACCAAAAACATTCAGTACTTC
D: -
size: few
J: TRBJ2-4
V: TRBV20-1

CDR3: CASSQDQAYGYTF
DNA: TGTGCCAGCAGCCAAGATCAAGCCTATGGCTACACCTTC
D: -
size: few
J: TRBJ1-2
V: TRBV4-2

CDR3: CASSPGQGVLDTEAFF
DNA: TGCGCCAGCAGCCCGGGACAGGGTGTCCTGGACACTGAAGCTTTCTTT
D: TRBD1
size: -
J: TRBJ1-1
V: TRBV5-1

CDR3: CASSLGPVPEQYF
DNA: TGTGCCAGCAGCTTAGGCCCCGTCCCCGAGCAGTACTTC
D: -
size: few
J: TRBJ2-7
V: TRBV11-2

CDR3: CASRFGLAGTRDNEQFF
DNA: TGTGCCAGCAGATTCGGACTAGCGGGAACCCGGGACAATGAGCAGTTCTTC
D: TRBD2
size: few
J: TRBJ2-1
V: TRBV12-3/TRBV12-4

CDR3: CASSSMGTVGEQYF
DNA: TGTGCCAGCAGCTCGATGGGGACGGTTGGGGAGCAGTACTTC
D: -
size: few
J: TRBJ2-7
V: TRBV7-2

CDR3: CASSSYPGLAGATGELFF
DNA: TGTGCCAGCAGCTCTTACCCGGGACTAGCGGGAGCCACCGGGGAGCTGTTTTTT
D: TRBD2
size: -
J: TRBJ2-2
V: TRBV6-5

CDR3: CASGQVRVAEAFF
DNA: TGCGCCAGCGGACAAGTCAGGGTAGCTGAAGCTTTCTTT
D: -
size: -
J: TRBJ1-1
V: TRBV5-1

CDR3: CAIILWGGECTF
DNA: TGTGCCATCATCCTTTGGGGGGGAGAATGCACCTTC
D: -
size: -
J: TRBJ1-2
V: TRBV12-3/TRBV12-4

CDR3: CASSLVAKGNYEQYF
DNA: TGTGCCAGCAGCTTGGTAGCGAAGGGTAACTACGAGCAGTACTTC
D: -
size: few
J: TRBJ2-7
V: TRBV5-6

CDR3: CASNGQGSTGELFF
DNA: TGTGCCAGCAATGGACAGGGGAGCACCGGGGAGCTGTTTTTT
D: TRBD1
size: few
J: TRBJ2-2
V: TRBV7-9